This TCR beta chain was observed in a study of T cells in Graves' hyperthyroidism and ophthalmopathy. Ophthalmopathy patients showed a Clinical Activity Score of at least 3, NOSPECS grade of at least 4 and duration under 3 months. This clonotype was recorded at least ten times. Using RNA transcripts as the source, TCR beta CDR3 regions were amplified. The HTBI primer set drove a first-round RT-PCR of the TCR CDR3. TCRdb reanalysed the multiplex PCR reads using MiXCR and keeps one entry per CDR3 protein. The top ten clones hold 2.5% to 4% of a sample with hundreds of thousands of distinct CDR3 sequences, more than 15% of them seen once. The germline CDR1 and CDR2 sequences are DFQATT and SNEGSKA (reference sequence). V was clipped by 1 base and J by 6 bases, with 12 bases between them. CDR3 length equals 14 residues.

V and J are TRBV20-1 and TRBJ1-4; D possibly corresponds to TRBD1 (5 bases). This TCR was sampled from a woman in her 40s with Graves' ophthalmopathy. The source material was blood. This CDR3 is CSARAGQGDEKLFF. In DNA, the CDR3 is TGCAGTGCTAGAGCGGGGCAGGGAGATGAAAAACTGTTTTTT.